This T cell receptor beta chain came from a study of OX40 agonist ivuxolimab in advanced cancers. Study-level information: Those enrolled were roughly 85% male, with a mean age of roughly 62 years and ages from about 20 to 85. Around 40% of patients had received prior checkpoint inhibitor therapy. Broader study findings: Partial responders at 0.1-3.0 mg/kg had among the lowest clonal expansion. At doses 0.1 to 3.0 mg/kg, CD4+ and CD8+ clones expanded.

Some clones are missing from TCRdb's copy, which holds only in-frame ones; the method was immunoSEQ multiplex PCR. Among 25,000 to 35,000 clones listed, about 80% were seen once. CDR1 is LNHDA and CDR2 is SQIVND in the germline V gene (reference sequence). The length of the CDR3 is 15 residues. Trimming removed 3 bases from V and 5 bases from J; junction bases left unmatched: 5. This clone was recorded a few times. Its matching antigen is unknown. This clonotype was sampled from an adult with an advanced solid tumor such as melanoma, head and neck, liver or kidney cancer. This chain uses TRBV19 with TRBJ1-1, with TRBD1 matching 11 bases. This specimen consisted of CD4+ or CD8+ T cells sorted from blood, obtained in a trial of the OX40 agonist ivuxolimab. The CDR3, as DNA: TGTGCCAGTAGTATCGGGACAGGGGGTAAAACTGAAGCTTTCTTT. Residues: CASSIGTGGKTEAFF.